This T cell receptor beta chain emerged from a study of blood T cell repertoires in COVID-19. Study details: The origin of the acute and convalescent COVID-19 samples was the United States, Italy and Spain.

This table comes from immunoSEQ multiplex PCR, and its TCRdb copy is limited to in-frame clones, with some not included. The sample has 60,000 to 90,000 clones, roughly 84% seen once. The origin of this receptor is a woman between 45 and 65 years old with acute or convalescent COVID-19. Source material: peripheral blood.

CDR3 DNA: TGTGCCAGCAATGGGCAGGGAAGGCTCGAGCAGTACTTC. It translates to CASNGQGRLEQYF. The chain has TRBV2 and TRBJ2-7, with D possibly TRBD1 on 5 matching bases. Germline loops: CDR1 SNHLY, CDR2 FYNNEI. The CDR3 has 13 amino acids. The germline V and J ends were trimmed by 7 bases and 6 bases, with 16 bases remaining between them.